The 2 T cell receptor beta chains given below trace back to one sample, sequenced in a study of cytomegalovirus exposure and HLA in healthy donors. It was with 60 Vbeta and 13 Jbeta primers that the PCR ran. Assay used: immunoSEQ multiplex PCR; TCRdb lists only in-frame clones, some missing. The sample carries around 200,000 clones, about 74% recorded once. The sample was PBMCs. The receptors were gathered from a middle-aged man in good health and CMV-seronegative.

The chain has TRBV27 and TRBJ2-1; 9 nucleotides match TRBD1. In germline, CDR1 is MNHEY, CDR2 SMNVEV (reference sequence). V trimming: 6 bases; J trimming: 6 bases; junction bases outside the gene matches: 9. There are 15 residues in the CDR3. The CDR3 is CASSPGDRAPNEQFF. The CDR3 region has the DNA TGTGCCAGCAGCCCCGGGGACAGGGCACCCAATGAGCAGTTCTTC.

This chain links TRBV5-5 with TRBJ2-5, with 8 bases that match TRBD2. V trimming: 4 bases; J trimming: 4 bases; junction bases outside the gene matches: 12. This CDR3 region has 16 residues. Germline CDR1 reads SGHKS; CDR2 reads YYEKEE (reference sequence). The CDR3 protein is CASSAAPGLEGETQYF. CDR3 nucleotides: TGTGCCAGCAGCGCGGCCCCGGGACTAGAGGGAGAGACCCAGTACTTC.